This T cell receptor beta chain appears in the sequencing data of a study of shared clonotypes between healthy human individuals. The study's findings and limits: Sequencing depth was a factor that was expected to affect clonotype sharing among donors. The sharing of about 5% of naive CD4 clonotypes was seen across a few donors.

Concerning this clone: As yet, its antigen is unknown.

The test was conducted at deep level. The protocol was immunoSEQ multiplex PCR, while the TCRdb copy is restricted to in-frame clones and leaves out a portion. This table holds about 1,500,000 clones, 96% found once. All donors were Caucasian adults living in Nashville, Tennessee. The sequencing sample was made of naive CD4+ T cells sorted from blood. Specified subset: CD45RA+ positively selected. The receptor comes from a man younger than 40 in good health.

The DNA of the CDR3 is TGTGCCAGTAGTATCGGCTCCGGGACTTTCCACGAGCAGTACTTC. It specifies CASSIGSGTFHEQYF. The V gene is TRBV19, the J gene TRBJ2-7; D is perhaps TRBD2 (6 bases). Germline V CDR1 and CDR2: LNHDA, SQIVND (reference sequence). The CDR3 is 15 amino acids. V dropped 3 bases and J dropped 5 bases, with 17 bases sitting between them.